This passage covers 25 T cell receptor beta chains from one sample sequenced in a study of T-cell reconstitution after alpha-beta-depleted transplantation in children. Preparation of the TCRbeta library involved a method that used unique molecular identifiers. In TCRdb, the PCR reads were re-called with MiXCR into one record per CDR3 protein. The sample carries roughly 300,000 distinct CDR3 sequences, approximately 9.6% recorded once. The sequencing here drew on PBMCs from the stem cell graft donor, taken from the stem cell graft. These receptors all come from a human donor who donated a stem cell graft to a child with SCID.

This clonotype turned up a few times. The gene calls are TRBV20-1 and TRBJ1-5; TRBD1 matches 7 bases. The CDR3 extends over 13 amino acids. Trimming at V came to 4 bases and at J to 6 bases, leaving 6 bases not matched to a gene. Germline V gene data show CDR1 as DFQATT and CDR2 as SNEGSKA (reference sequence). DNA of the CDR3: TGCAGTGCTAACGAAAGACAGGGTCAGCCCCAGCATTTT. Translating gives CSANERQGQPQHF.

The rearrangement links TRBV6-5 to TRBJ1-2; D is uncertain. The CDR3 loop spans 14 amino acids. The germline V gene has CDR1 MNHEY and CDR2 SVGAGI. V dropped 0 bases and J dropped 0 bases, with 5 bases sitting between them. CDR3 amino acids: CASSYSATNYGYTF. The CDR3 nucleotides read TGTGCCAGCAGTTACTCTGCAACTAACTATGGCTACACCTTC.

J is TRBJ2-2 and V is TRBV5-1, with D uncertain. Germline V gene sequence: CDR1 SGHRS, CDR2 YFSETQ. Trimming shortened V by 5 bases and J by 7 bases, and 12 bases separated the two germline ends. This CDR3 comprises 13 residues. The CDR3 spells CASSLVVGGELFF. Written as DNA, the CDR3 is TGCGCCAGCAGTCTTGTTGTTGGCGGGGAGCTGTTTTTT.

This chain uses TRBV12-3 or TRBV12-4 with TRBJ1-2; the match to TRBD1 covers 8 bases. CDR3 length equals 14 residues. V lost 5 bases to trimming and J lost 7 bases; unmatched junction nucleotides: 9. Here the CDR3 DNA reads TGTGCCAGCAGTCACCCGGGGACAGGTTCTGGCTACACCTTC. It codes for CASSHPGTGSGYTF.

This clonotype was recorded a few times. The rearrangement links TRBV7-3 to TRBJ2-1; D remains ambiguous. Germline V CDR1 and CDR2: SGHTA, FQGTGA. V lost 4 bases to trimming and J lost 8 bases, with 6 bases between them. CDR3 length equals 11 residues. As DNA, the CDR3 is TGTGCCAGCAGCTACGGCGATGAGCAGTTCTTC. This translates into CASSYGDEQFF. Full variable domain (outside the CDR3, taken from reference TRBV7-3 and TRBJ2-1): GAGVSQTPSNKVTEKGKYVELRCDPISGHTALYWYRQSLGQGPEFLIYFQGTGAADDSGLPNDRFFAVRPEGSVSTLKIQRTERGDSAVYLCASSYGDEQFFGPGTRLTVL.

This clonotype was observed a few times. The CDR3 DNA sequence: TGTGCCAGCATGGGACAGAGAGATCAGCCCCAGCATTTT. Translation gives CASMGQRDQPQHF. The chain employs TRBV12-3 or TRBV12-4 and TRBJ1-5, with 7 bases matching TRBD1. V lost 7 bases, J lost 5 bases, and 5 bases stayed unmatched. The CDR3 is made up of 13 amino acids.

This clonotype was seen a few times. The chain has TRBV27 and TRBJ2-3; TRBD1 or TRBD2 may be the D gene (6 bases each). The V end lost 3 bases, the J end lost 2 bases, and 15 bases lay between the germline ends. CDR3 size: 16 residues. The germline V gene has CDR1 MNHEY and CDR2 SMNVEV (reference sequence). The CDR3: CASSFGGPTFTDTQYF. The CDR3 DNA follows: TGTGCCAGCAGTTTTGGGGGGCCCACATTCACAGATACGCAGTATTTT.

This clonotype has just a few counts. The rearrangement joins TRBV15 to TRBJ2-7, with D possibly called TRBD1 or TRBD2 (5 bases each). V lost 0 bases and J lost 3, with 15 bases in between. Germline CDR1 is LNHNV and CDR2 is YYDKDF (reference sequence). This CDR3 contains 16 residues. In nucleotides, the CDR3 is TGTGCCACCAGCAGAGAAGGGACCTTTAACTACTACGAGCAGTACTTC. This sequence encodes CATSREGTFNYYEQYF.

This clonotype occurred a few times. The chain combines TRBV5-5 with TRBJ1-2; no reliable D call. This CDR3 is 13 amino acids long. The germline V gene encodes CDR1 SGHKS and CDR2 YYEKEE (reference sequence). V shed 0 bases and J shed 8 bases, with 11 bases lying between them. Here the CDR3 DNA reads TGTGCCAGCAGCTTGGGTCCCGGGGAAGGCTACACCTTC. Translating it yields CASSLGPGEGYTF.

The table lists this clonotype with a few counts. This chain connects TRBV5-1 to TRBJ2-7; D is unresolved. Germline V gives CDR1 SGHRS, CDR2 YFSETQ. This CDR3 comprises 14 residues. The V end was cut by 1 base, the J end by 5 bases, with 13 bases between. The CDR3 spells CASSLFSVGNEQYF. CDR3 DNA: TGCGCCAGCAGCTTGTTTTCAGTTGGGAACGAGCAGTACTTC.

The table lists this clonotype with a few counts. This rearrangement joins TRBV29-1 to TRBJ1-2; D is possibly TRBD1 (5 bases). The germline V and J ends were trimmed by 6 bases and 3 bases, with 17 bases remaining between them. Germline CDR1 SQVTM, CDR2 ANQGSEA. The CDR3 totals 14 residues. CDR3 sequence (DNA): TGCAGCGTCCGACGCCTACAGGACGACTATGGCTACACCTTC. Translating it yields CSVRRLQDDYGYTF.

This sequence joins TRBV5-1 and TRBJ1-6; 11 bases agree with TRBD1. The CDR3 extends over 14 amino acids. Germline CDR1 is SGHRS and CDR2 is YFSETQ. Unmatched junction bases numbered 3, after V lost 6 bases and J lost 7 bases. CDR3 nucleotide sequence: TGCGCCAGCACCGGACAGGGGGCGAATTCACCCCTCCACTTT. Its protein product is CASTGQGANSPLHF.

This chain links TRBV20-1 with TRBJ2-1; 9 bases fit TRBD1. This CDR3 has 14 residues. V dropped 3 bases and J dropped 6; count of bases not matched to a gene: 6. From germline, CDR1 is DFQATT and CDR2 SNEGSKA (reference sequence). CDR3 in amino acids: CSASGTGWRNEQFF. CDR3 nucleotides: TGCAGTGCTAGCGGGACAGGGTGGCGCAATGAGCAGTTCTTC.

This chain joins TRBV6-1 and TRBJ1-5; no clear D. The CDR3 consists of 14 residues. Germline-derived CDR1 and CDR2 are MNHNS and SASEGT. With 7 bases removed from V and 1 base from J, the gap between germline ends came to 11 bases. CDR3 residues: CASKENGSNQPQHF. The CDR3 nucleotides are TGTGCCAGCAAGGAGAACGGGAGCAATCAGCCCCAGCATTTT.

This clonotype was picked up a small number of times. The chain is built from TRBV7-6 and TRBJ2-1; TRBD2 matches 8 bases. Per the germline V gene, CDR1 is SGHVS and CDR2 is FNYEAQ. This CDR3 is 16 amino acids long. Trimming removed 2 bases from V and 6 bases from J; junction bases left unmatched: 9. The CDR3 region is CASSLSSGGPINEQFF. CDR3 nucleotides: TGTGCCAGCAGCTTATCCAGCGGGGGACCAATCAATGAGCAGTTCTTC.

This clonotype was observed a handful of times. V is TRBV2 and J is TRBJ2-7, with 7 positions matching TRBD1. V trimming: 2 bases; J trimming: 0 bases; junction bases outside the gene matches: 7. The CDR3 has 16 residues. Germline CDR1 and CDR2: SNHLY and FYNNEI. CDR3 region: CASSEYAGTASYEQYF. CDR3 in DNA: TGTGCCAGCAGTGAATATGCCGGGACAGCCTCCTACGAGCAGTACTTC.

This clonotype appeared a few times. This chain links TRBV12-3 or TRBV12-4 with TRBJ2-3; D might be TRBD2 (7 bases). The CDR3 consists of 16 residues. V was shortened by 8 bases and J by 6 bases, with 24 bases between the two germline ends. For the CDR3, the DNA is TGTGCCAGCCTTAGGGGGGGCCGTGGGGGCCACGATACGCAGTATTTT. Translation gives CASLRGGRGGHDTQYF.

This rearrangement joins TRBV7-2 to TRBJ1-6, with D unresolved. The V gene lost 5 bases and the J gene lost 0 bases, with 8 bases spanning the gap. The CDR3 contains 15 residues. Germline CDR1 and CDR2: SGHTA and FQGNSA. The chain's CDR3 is CASSKDFSYNSPLHF. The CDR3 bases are TGTGCCAGCAGCAAAGACTTCTCCTATAATTCACCCCTCCACTTT.

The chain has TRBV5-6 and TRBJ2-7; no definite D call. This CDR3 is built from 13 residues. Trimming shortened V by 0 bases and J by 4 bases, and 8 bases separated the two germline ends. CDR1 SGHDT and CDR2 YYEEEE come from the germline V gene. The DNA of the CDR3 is TGTGCCAGCAGCTTGGAGATATCATACGAGCAGTACTTC. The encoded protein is CASSLEISYEQYF.

Written as DNA, the CDR3 is TGCAGTGCTATGCGGGGTATTTACTACGAGCAGTACTTC. Translation: CSAMRGIYYEQYF. The chain combines TRBV20-1 with TRBJ2-7; weak D call: TRBD2 (6 bases). CDR3 length: 13 amino acids. Germline CDR1 reads DFQATT; CDR2 reads SNEGSKA (reference sequence). V gave up 4 bases and J gave up 3 bases, with 13 bases separating them.

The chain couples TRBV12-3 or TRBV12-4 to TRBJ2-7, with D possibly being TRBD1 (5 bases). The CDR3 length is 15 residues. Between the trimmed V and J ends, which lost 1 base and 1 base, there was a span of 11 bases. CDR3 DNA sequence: TGTGCCAGCAGTTTAGAGGGGTTTACATCCTACGAGCAGTACTTC. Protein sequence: CASSLEGFTSYEQYF.

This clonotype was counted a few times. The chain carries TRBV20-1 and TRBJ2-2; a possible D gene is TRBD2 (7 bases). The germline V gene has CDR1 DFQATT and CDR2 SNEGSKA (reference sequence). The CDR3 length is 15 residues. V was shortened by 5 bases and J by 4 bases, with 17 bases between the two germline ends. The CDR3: CSAGPAGQGTGELFF. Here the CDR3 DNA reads TGCAGTGCTGGGCCAGCGGGACAAGGCACCGGGGAGCTGTTTTTT.

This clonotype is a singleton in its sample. The CDR3, as DNA: TGTGCCAGCAGCTTACGATCTGGGGCAGATACGCAGTATTTT. Encoded protein: CASSLRSGADTQYF. V is TRBV11-1 and J is TRBJ2-3, with no clear D. The length of the CDR3 is 14 residues. Per germline, CDR1 SGHAT and CDR2 FQDESV (reference sequence). Trimming removed 2 bases from V and 4 bases from J, with 10 bases in between. The full variable domain, rest sourced from reference TRBV11-1 and TRBJ2-3, is EAEVAQSPRYKITEKSQAVAFWCDPISGHATLYWYRQILGQGPELLVQFQDESVVDDSQLPKDRFSAERLKGVDSTLKIQPAELGDSAMYLCASSLRSGADTQYFGPGTRLTVL.

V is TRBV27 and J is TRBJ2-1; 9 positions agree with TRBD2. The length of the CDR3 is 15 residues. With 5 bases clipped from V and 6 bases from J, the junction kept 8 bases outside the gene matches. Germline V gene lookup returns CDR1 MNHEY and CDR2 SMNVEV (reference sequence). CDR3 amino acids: CASSTGLAAGNEQFF. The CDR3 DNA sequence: TGTGCCAGCAGTACGGGACTAGCAGCTGGCAATGAGCAGTTCTTC.

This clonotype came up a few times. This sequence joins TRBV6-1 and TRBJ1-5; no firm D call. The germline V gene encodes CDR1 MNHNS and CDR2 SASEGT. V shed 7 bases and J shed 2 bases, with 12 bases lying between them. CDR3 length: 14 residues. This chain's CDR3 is CASKQILGNQPQHF. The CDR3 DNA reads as TGTGCCAGCAAACAGATCCTGGGCAATCAGCCCCAGCATTTT.